This TCR beta chain originates from a study of blood T cell repertoires in COVID-19. This CDR3 spans 21 amino acids. The assay was immunoSEQ multiplex PCR, and TCRdb's table has in-frame clones only and misses some. The sample lists under 65,000 clones, 75% to 95% occurring once. The sequenced sample consisted of peripheral blood. This TCR came from a human donor in a cohort sampled during active COVID-19. V is TRBV21-1 and J is TRBJ2-4; no check of the table's D call, TRBD1, against the DNA was made. TRBV21-1 is termed a pseudogene. The CDR3, as DNA: TGTGCCAGCAGCAAAGTGTGCAGGTCGGTGCCCCAAAACCCTGCCAAAAACATTCAGTACTTC. It encodes CASSKVCRSVPQNPAKNIQYF.